Following are 28 T cell receptor beta chains from one sample sequenced in a study of vaccination and CD4 T cells after COVID-19 (dated by TCRdb to the early 2020s). Sample treatment or condition, as interpreted from the label and publication: approximately nine-day PBMC culture with coronavirus spike peptide pools or control peptides (ViraFEST assay). No antigen is known for these receptors. The protocol used for the library was PCR. Sequencer: Illumina iSeq 100. DNA from cultured CD4+ T cells underwent TCR sequencing with the Oncomine TCR Beta short-read assay at the Johns Hopkins FTIC core. TCRdb reprocessed the public reads (quality trimming at Q25 with fastp, clone calling with MiXCR) and kept in-frame beta chains. Every CDR3 protein is listed once, alongside the most common genes and DNA of its rows. The sample table records more than 7,000 distinct CDR3 sequences; 64% of these occur just once. Approximately 28% of the sample belongs to the ten largest clones.

The source material was CD4+ T cells from blood, cultured in vitro. Source of these receptors: a human donor who had recovered from COVID-19.

The count of this clonotype is one. The J gene is TRBJ2-2, the V gene TRBV7-2; no clear D. Germline CDR1 reads SGHTA; CDR2 reads FQGNSA. The CDR3 length is 12 residues. V was trimmed by 5 bases and J by 4 bases, leaving 5 bases between them. CDR3 in amino acids: CASSRITGELFF. The CDR3, as DNA: TGTGCCAGCAGCCGGATCACCGGGGAGCTGTTTTTT. Using reference TRBV7-2 and TRBJ2-2 for the parts outside the CDR3, the full variable domain is GAGVSQSPSNKVTEKGKDVELRCDPISGHTALYWYRQSLGQGLEFLIYFQGNSAPDKSGLPSDRFSAERTGGSVSTLTIQRTQQEDSAVYLCASSRITGELFFGEGSRLTVL.

This clonotype was seen only a few times. The chain uses TRBV30 and TRBJ1-5, with D hard to call. With 1 base removed from V and 2 bases from J, the gap between germline ends came to 6 bases. The CDR3 length is 13 residues. The germline V gene encodes CDR1 GTSNPN and CDR2 SVGIG (reference sequence). Here the CDR3 DNA reads TGTGCCTGGAGTGGGCAGGGCAATCAGCCCCAGCATTTT. This gives the protein CAWSGQGNQPQHF.

This clonotype is labeled as medium-sized. This chain links TRBV20-1 with TRBJ2-2; 8 positions agree with TRBD2. J was trimmed by 7 bases and V by 6 bases; bases with no gene match: 7. Germline assignment: CDR1 DFQATT and CDR2 SNEGSKA (reference sequence). The CDR3 length is 13 residues. DNA of the CDR3: TGCAGTGCCACTACAGCGGGAGTCGGGGAGCTGTTTTTT. Its translation: CSATTAGVGELFF.

V gene TRBV6-1 combines with J gene TRBJ1-2; 8 bases are a match to TRBD1. The V and J ends lost 6 bases and 6 bases, in that order; junction bases with no gene match: 9. The germline CDR1 and CDR2 sequences are MNHNS and SASEGT. The CDR3 runs to 14 residues. The CDR3 DNA reads TGTGCCAGCAGCAAGCCCGGACAGGGAGATGGCTACACCTTC. It specifies CASSKPGQGDGYTF.

V and J are TRBV20-1 and TRBJ2-1, with 8 bases matching TRBD2. V gave up 1 base and J gave up 1 base; unmatched junction bases: 9. In germline, CDR1 is DFQATT, CDR2 SNEGSKA (reference sequence). This CDR3 has 17 residues. CDR3 DNA sequence: TGCAGTGCTAGAGCTACCGGGGGGGAGGGTTCCTACAATGAGCAGTTCTTC. This translates into CSARATGGEGSYNEQFF.

This clonotype was found once. The chain couples TRBV5-1 to TRBJ2-7; perhaps TRBD1 as D (6 bases). Deletions cut 6 bases from V and 4 bases from J, with 17 bases between. In germline, CDR1 is SGHRS, CDR2 YFSETQ. The CDR3 totals 14 residues. In DNA, the CDR3 is TGCGCCAGCAACTCAGGGACAAAGGGGTACGAGCAGTACTTC. Translated, it gives CASNSGTKGYEQYF. The variable domain in full, completed from reference TRBV5-1 and TRBJ2-7, reads KAGVTQTPRYLIKTRGQQVTLSCSPISGHRSVSWYQQTPGQGLQFLFEYFSETQRNKGNFPGRFSGRQFSNSRSEMNVSTLELGDSALYLCASNSGTKGYEQYFGPGTRLTVT.

The J gene is TRBJ1-2, the V gene TRBV9; 8 nucleotides line up with TRBD1. The CDR3 is made up of 14 amino acids. Looked up from germline, CDR1 is SGDLS and CDR2 is YYNGEE. V trimming: 2 bases; J trimming: 5 bases; junction bases outside the gene matches: 5. The chain's CDR3 is CASSVGQAPYGYTF. The CDR3, as DNA: TGTGCCAGCAGCGTGGGACAGGCCCCTTATGGCTACACCTTC. Complete variable domain (other parts from reference TRBV9 and TRBJ1-2): DSGVTQTPKHLITATGQRVTLRCSPRSGDLSVYWYQQSLDQGLQFLIQYYNGEERAKGNILERFSAQQFPDLHSELNLSSLELGDSALYFCASSVGQAPYGYTFGSGTRLTVV.

This clonotype occurred a few times. The genes are TRBV20-1 and TRBJ2-2; D unresolved. From germline, CDR1 is DFQATT and CDR2 SNEGSKA (reference sequence). Trimming pared 6 bases from V and 5 bases from J, leaving 22 bases between. CDR3 length: 16 residues. The CDR3 nucleotides are TGCAGTGCCCAAAAGGTCCAGCTTACTAAAACCGGGGAGCTGTTTTTT. Amino acids: CSAQKVQLTKTGELFF.

The J gene is TRBJ2-2, the V gene TRBV2, with D possibly matching TRBD2 (5 bases). The CDR3 contains 14 residues. Trimming removed 10 bases from V and 1 base from J, with 13 bases in between. Germline values: CDR1 SNHLY, CDR2 FYNNEI. The CDR3 DNA reads as TGTGCCACAGGAGGTCAGTTGAACACCGGGGAGCTGTTTTTT. It yields the protein CATGGQLNTGELFF. Using reference TRBV2 and TRBJ2-2 for the parts outside the CDR3, the full variable domain is EPEVTQTPSHQVTQMGQEVILRCVPISNHLYFYWYRQILGQKVEFLVSFYNNEISEKSEIFDDQFSVERPDGSNFTLKIRSTKLEDSAMYFCATGGQLNTGELFFGEGSRLTVL.

This clonotype showed up just once. The chain employs TRBV7-2 and TRBJ1-5; D remains unclear. V was clipped by 2 bases and J by 6 bases, with 14 bases between them. Germline CDR1 SGHTA, CDR2 FQGNSA. This CDR3 has 15 amino acids. The CDR3 sequence: CASSLLLRESQPQHF. CDR3 DNA sequence: TGTGCCAGCAGCTTATTGTTAAGGGAATCTCAGCCCCAGCATTTT.

The chain is built from TRBV19 and TRBJ2-5; D remains unclear. V lost 3 bases and J 1 base, leaving 0 bases between the germline ends. The CDR3 is made up of 11 amino acids. Germline V CDR1 and CDR2: LNHDA, SQIVND (reference sequence). Here the CDR3 reads CASSIQETQYF. The CDR3 DNA reads TGTGCCAGTAGTATCCAAGAGACCCAGTACTTC. The variable domain in full, with the rest retrieved from reference TRBV19 and TRBJ2-5, is DGGITQSPKYLFRKEGQNVTLSCEQNLNHDAMYWYRQDPGQGLRLIYYSQIVNDFQKGDIAEGYSVSREKKESFPLTVTSAQKNPTAFYLCASSIQETQYFGPGTRLLVL.

The CDR3 coding sequence is TGTGCCAGTAGTAAGGGGACGGGGGGCGCTGAAGCTTTCTTT. Amino acid sequence: CASSKGTGGAEAFF. The chain recombines TRBV19 with TRBJ1-1, with D maybe TRBD1 (6 bases). V lost 4 bases, J lost 6 bases, and 15 bases lay in between. The CDR3 loop spans 14 amino acids. Germline loops: CDR1 LNHDA, CDR2 SQIVND (reference sequence).

This chain connects TRBV7-2 to TRBJ1-1; no definite D call. CDR3 size: 14 residues. Germline V CDR1 and CDR2: SGHTA, FQGNSA. V lost 2 bases and J 7 bases, leaving 14 bases between the germline ends. CDR3 DNA: TGTGCCAGCAGCTTAAATATAGAGACCGGTGAAGCTTTCTTT. This translates into CASSLNIETGEAFF.

This sequence joins TRBV7-3 and TRBJ2-2, with D maybe TRBD2 (6 bases). The CDR3 is made up of 15 amino acids. The V end lost 5 bases, the J end lost 7 bases, and 17 bases lay between the germline ends. The V gene's germline CDR1 is SGHTA and CDR2 FQGTGA. In DNA form, the CDR3 reads TGTGCCAGCAGCGAATCTTCGGGGGAGGTCGGGGAGCTGTTTTTT. Translated: CASSESSGEVGELFF. The entire variable domain, with the rest obtained from reference TRBV7-3 and TRBJ2-2, is as follows: GAGVSQTPSNKVTEKGKYVELRCDPISGHTALYWYRQSLGQGPEFLIYFQGTGAADDSGLPNDRFFAVRPEGSVSTLKIQRTERGDSAVYLCASSESSGEVGELFFGEGSRLTVL.

The chain uses TRBV24-1 and TRBJ2-3, with TRBD1 as a possible D gene (6 bases). V gave up 10 bases and J gave up 3 bases, with 22 bases separating them. The CDR3 covers 16 residues. The V gene's germline CDR1 is KGHDR and CDR2 SFDVKD. CDR3 region: CATASRTATPTDTQYF. The CDR3 DNA is TGTGCCACAGCGTCCCGGACAGCAACACCAACAGATACGCAGTATTTT.

This rearrangement joins TRBV11-3 to TRBJ1-2; 7 nucleotides align to TRBD1. With V trimmed by 5 bases and J by 4 bases, 4 bases remained unmatched. The CDR3 runs to 13 residues. Germline V CDR1 and CDR2: SGHNT, YENEEA. The CDR3 loop is CASSRDRAYGYTF. In DNA form, the CDR3 reads TGTGCCAGCAGCCGTGACAGGGCCTATGGCTACACCTTC.

The rearrangement links TRBV6-1 to TRBJ2-5; 7 nucleotides line up with TRBD1. Germline V gene data show CDR1 as MNHNS and CDR2 as SASEGT. The CDR3 is 15 residues long. Trimming took 2 bases from V and 0 from J; bases not matched to a gene: 3. Written as DNA, the CDR3 is TGTGCCAGCAGTGAAAACACAGGGGACCAAGAGACCCAGTACTTC. Translation gives CASSENTGDQETQYF.

The chain combines TRBV7-8 with TRBJ1-2; 10 bases align to TRBD1. The CDR3 extends over 16 amino acids. Per germline, CDR1 SGHVS and CDR2 FQNEAQ. After removal of 4 bases from V and 3 bases from J, the junction contained 8 bases not matched to a gene. CDR3 loop: CASSSDRGKPYYGYTF. CDR3 nucleotide sequence: TGTGCCAGCAGCTCGGACAGGGGGAAACCCTACTATGGCTACACCTTC.

The rearrangement uses TRBV7-2 and TRBJ1-1, with D maybe TRBD1 (6 bases). Trimming removed 5 bases at V and 0 bases at J, with 13 bases between. The CDR3 covers 15 residues. The germline gives CDR1 SGHTA, CDR2 FQGNSA. The CDR3 nucleotides are TGTGCCAGCAGCCTACAGGGTTCCGTGAACACTGAAGCTTTCTTT. Its translation: CASSLQGSVNTEAFF. Together with reference TRBV7-2 and TRBJ1-1, the CDR3 gives the full variable domain: GAGVSQSPSNKVTEKGKDVELRCDPISGHTALYWYRQSLGQGLEFLIYFQGNSAPDKSGLPSDRFSAERTGGSVSTLTIQRTQQEDSAVYLCASSLQGSVNTEAFFGQGTRLTVV.

This chain uses TRBV20-1 with TRBJ1-2; D might be TRBD1 (5 bases). The CDR3 sequence is 13 residues long. Germline V gene data show CDR1 as DFQATT and CDR2 as SNEGSKA (reference sequence). V was clipped by 6 bases and J by 6 bases, with 17 bases between them. CDR3 residues: CSAAGIQGDGYTF. The CDR3 DNA reads TGCAGTGCGGCGGGCATTCAAGGGGATGGCTACACCTTC.

The V and J genes are TRBV11-2 and TRBJ1-1; D gene ambiguous. The CDR3 is made up of 15 amino acids. The germline CDR1 and CDR2 sequences are SGHAT and FQNNGV. The V end lost 2 bases, the J end lost 1 base, and 11 bases lay between the germline ends. As DNA, the CDR3 is TGTGCCAGCAGCTTATTTGGTTCCCCGAACACTGAAGCTTTCTTT. Translating gives CASSLFGSPNTEAFF. Supplemented by reference TRBV11-2 and TRBJ1-1, the full variable domain reads EAGVAQSPRYKIIEKRQSVAFWCNPISGHATLYWYQQILGQGPKLLIQFQNNGVVDDSQLPKDRFSAERLKGVDSTLKIQPAKLEDSAVYLCASSLFGSPNTEAFFGQGTRLTVV.

The chain has TRBV20-1 and TRBJ1-2; D is unclear. CDR3 length: 8 amino acids. Germline V gene sequence: CDR1 DFQATT, CDR2 SNEGSKA (reference sequence). V lost 4 bases and J lost 14, with 8 bases in between. The CDR3 reads CSATPLTF. The CDR3 nucleotides read TGCAGTGCTACCCCCTTGACCTTC.

This chain connects TRBV2 to TRBJ1-5; D remains ambiguous. V dropped 1 base and J dropped 3 bases, with 1 base sitting between them. Germline assignment: CDR1 SNHLY and CDR2 FYNNEI. The CDR3 is 12 amino acids. The CDR3: CASSEDNQPQHF. The CDR3 coding sequence is TGTGCCAGCAGTGAAGACAATCAGCCCCAGCATTTT.

The table lists this clonotype with a few counts. The chain joins TRBV27 to TRBJ1-5; no clear D gene. This CDR3 is built from 13 residues. Trimming took off 2 bases at V and 7 bases at J, with 9 bases between the two ends. Per germline, CDR1 MNHEY and CDR2 SMNVEV (reference sequence). The CDR3 is CASSLVREQPQHF. CDR3 bases: TGTGCCAGCAGTTTAGTCCGGGAGCAGCCCCAGCATTTT.

This clonotype has just a few counts. The V gene is TRBV6-5, the J gene TRBJ1-2; D possibly corresponds to TRBD1 (6 bases). The CDR3 loop spans 13 amino acids. Germline assignment: CDR1 MNHEY and CDR2 SVGAGI. Trimming left V 2 bases short and J 2 bases short, with 6 bases between. The CDR3 nucleotides read TGTGCCAGCAGTTACGACAGGAACTATGGCTACACCTTC. Protein product: CASSYDRNYGYTF.

The chain uses TRBV20-1 and TRBJ2-2; D may be TRBD1 or TRBD2 (5 bases each). The CDR3 loop spans 16 amino acids. CDR1 and CDR2 from the germline V gene are DFQATT and SNEGSKA (reference sequence). Trimming took off 2 bases at V and 6 bases at J, with 19 bases between the two ends. CDR3 protein: CSARRFSGLGAGELFF. The DNA for the CDR3 is TGCAGTGCTAGAAGGTTTTCGGGGCTGGGGGCCGGGGAGCTGTTTTTT.

This chain connects TRBV4-1 to TRBJ1-2; D call uncertain. Germline CDR1 reads MGHRA; CDR2 reads YSYEKL. Trimming left V 3 bases short and J 8 bases short, with 16 bases between. The CDR3 is 14 amino acids. The CDR3 DNA reads TGCGCCAGCAGCCAGGGTCTGGTCTGGCGGGGCTACACCTTC. Its translation: CASSQGLVWRGYTF.

This rearrangement joins TRBV7-2 to TRBJ1-6; 8 nucleotides line up with TRBD1. CDR1 SGHTA and CDR2 FQGNSA come from the germline V gene. Trimming took 2 bases from V and 7 from J; bases not matched to a gene: 1. The length of the CDR3 is 14 residues. The CDR3 region has the DNA TGTGCCAGCAGCTTAAGGACAGGGAATTCACCCCTCCACTTT. Translated, it gives CASSLRTGNSPLHF.